A single sample gave rise to the 20 T cell receptor beta chains below, sequenced in a study of T cell repertoires in MIS-A myocarditis. Libraries were prepared by immunoSEQ multiplex PCR; TCRdb keeps only in-frame clonotypes and omits some of them. The sample consists of 15,000 or so clones, 70% to 75% of them appearing once. The sequencing sample was made of left ventricle heart tissue obtained at autopsy. The receptors were sampled from a young man with fulminant myocarditis from multisystem inflammatory syndrome in adults (MIS-A) after COVID-19.

The chain uses TRBV7-8 and TRBJ2-7; D gene ambiguous. Germline CDR1 is SGHVS and CDR2 is FQNEAQ. The CDR3 runs to 17 residues. Trimming removed 5 bases from V and 2 bases from J, with 22 bases in between. The CDR3 reads CASSPRPLGPIPYEQYF. CDR3 in DNA: TGTGCCAGCAGCCCCCGCCCTCTAGGCCCAATCCCCTACGAGCAGTACTTC.

The gene calls are TRBV9 and TRBJ2-1, with 8 bases fitting TRBD2. The V segment lost 4 bases and the J segment 5 bases; nucleotides outside the gene matches: 5. This CDR3 spans 14 amino acids. Germline V gene data show CDR1 as SGDLS and CDR2 as YYNGEE. The CDR3 nucleotides read TGTGCCAGCAGCCCGGGGGGGCCGGACAATGAGCAGTTCTTC. It translates to CASSPGGPDNEQFF.

This clone was counted a few times. The gene calls are TRBV7-9 and TRBJ1-2; the match to TRBD1 covers 8 bases. V shed 4 bases, J shed 4 bases, and the junction held 11 bases outside the gene matches. Germline V CDR1 and CDR2: SEHNR, FQNEAQ (reference sequence). There are 16 residues in the CDR3. CDR3 bases: TGTGCCAGCAGCTCAAAAATACAGGGGGTTAGCTATGGCTACACCTTC. Translation: CASSSKIQGVSYGYTF. Together with reference TRBV7-9 and TRBJ1-2, the CDR3 gives the full variable domain: DTGVSQNPRHKITKRGQNVTFRCDPISEHNRLYWYRQTLGQGPEFLTYFQNEAQLEKSRLLSDRFSAERPKGSFSTLEIQRTEQGDSAMYLCASSSKIQGVSYGYTFGSGTRLTVV.

This clone was seen a few times. The chain combines TRBV29-1 with TRBJ1-2, with D tentatively TRBD1 (6 bases). CDR1 and CDR2 (germline): SQVTM, ANQGSEA. The CDR3 is 12 amino acids. V gave up 5 bases and J gave up 4 bases, with 11 bases separating them. The CDR3 DNA reads as TGCAGCGTTATTTGGGGGGCCTATGGCTACACCTTC. Protein product: CSVIWGAYGYTF.

The chain carries TRBV7-9 and TRBJ1-1; TRBD1 might be the D (5 bases). Germline assignment: CDR1 SEHNR and CDR2 FQNEAQ (reference sequence). V was shortened by 4 bases and J by 6 bases, with 12 bases between the two germline ends. The CDR3 sequence is 13 residues long. The CDR3 DNA reads as TGTGCCAGCAGCTCTCAACAGGAGGCTGAAGCTTTCTTT. It yields the protein CASSSQQEAEAFF.

The chain employs TRBV15 and TRBJ2-7, with 7 bases matching TRBD2. The junction had 6 bases not matched to a gene; V was cut back by 1 base and J by 3 bases. This CDR3 region has 15 residues. The germline gives CDR1 LNHNV, CDR2 YYDKDF (reference sequence). CDR3 bases: TGTGCCACCAGCAGAGTACGGGGGGTTTACTACGAGCAGTACTTC. Translating gives CATSRVRGVYYEQYF.

V and J are TRBV5-1 and TRBJ2-1, with 8 nucleotides matching TRBD2. This CDR3 region has 14 residues. The V gene end was trimmed by 0 bases and the J gene end by 9 bases; junction bases not matched to a gene: 5. In germline, CDR1 is SGHRS, CDR2 YFSETQ. The CDR3 DNA is TGCGCCAGCAGCTTGGAAGTCCGGGAGGGTGAGCAGTTCTTC. The encoded protein is CASSLEVREGEQFF.

The V and J genes are TRBV13 and TRBJ2-1; perhaps TRBD1 as D (5 bases). Trimming left V 3 bases short and J 8 bases short, with 17 bases between. Germline CDR1 and CDR2: PRHDT and FYEKMQ (reference sequence). This CDR3 is 15 amino acids long. CDR3 sequence: CASSFRPSRGDEQFF. CDR3 DNA sequence: TGTGCCAGCAGCTTTCGCCCTTCAAGGGGCGATGAGCAGTTCTTC.

V and J are TRBV15 and TRBJ1-4; D may be TRBD1 (5 bases). Trimming pared 6 bases from V and 0 bases from J, leaving 11 bases between. This CDR3 has 15 residues. CDR1 and CDR2 from the germline V gene are LNHNV and YYDKDF (reference sequence). The CDR3 is CATRRRDSTNEKLFF. As DNA, the CDR3 is TGTGCCACCAGACGACGGGACTCAACTAATGAAAAACTGTTTTTT.

The chain employs TRBV4-1 and TRBJ1-4; possible D gene TRBD1, 5 bases. V lost 1 base, J lost 8 bases, and 11 bases lay in between. There are 14 residues in the CDR3. Germline V CDR1 and CDR2: MGHRA, YSYEKL. The CDR3 reads CASSQGGGREKLFF. The DNA of the CDR3 is TGCGCCAGCAGCCAAGGGGGCGGGAGGGAAAAACTGTTTTTT.

Points on this clone: The junction departs from germline at one end; a sequencing error may be responsible. J is TRBJ2-5 and V is TRBV7-7; TRBD2 agrees at 11 bases. CDR3 length: 15 residues. Germline CDR1 is SSHAT and CDR2 is FNYEAQ (reference sequence). CDR3 amino acids: CASSYTSGGQETQYF. The DNA for the CDR3 is TGTGCTAGCAGTTACACTAGCGGGGGACAAGAGACCCAGTACTTC.

The gene calls are TRBV7-2 and TRBJ2-7; weak D call: TRBD2 (7 bases). Germline V lookup: CDR1 SGHTA, CDR2 FQGNSA. Trimming took 3 bases from V and 7 from J, leaving 16 bases between them. CDR3 length: 14 amino acids. The CDR3 sequence is CASSLGGLYEEQYF. The CDR3 region has the DNA TGTGCCAGCAGCTTGGGGGGGCTATACGAAGAGCAGTACTTC.

This CDR3 is CASSLVIAVYNEQFF. The CDR3 nucleotides are TGTGCCAGCAGCTTAGTGATAGCGGTCTACAATGAGCAGTTCTTC. The rearrangement links TRBV7-9 to TRBJ2-1, with TRBD2 as a possible D gene (6 bases). V was pared by 1 base and J by 3 bases, with 10 bases between. In germline, CDR1 is SEHNR, CDR2 FQNEAQ (reference sequence). This CDR3 is 15 amino acids long.

V is TRBV13 and J is TRBJ2-7, with 8 positions matching TRBD1. The CDR3 has 13 amino acids. Germline-derived CDR1 and CDR2 are PRHDT and FYEKMQ (reference sequence). Trimming removed 5 bases from V and 3 bases from J; junction bases left unmatched: 3. The CDR3 is CASSHGQGYEQYF. The CDR3 nucleotides are TGTGCCAGCAGCCACGGACAGGGCTACGAGCAGTACTTC. The full variable domain, with the rest looked up from reference TRBV13 and TRBJ2-7, is AAGVIQSPRHLIKEKRETATLKCYPIPRHDTVYWYQQGPGQDPQFLISFYEKMQSDKGSIPDRFSAQQFSDYHSELNMSSLELGDSALYFCASSHGQGYEQYFGPGTRLTVT.

This chain uses TRBV6-5 with TRBJ2-7; D perhaps matches TRBD2 (6 bases). Trimming removed 7 bases at V and 5 bases at J, with 15 bases between. The CDR3 consists of 13 residues. Looked up from germline, CDR1 is MNHEY and CDR2 is SVGAGI. The CDR3 sequence: CASTHGRGNEQYF. Here the CDR3 DNA reads TGTGCCAGCACCCACGGACGGGGGAACGAGCAGTACTTC.

V and J are TRBV11-2 and TRBJ2-1; TRBD2 matches at 8 bases. CDR3 size: 14 residues. J was trimmed by 8 bases and V by 0 bases; bases with no gene match: 3. Looked up from germline, CDR1 is SGHAT and CDR2 is FQNNGV. CDR3 nucleotide sequence: TGTGCCAGCAGCTTAGAGCGGGGGGTGGATGAGCAGTTCTTC. As protein: CASSLERGVDEQFF.

The gene calls are TRBV29-1 and TRBJ2-1; the D is unclear. The CDR3 has 13 residues. V was trimmed by 3 bases and J by 7 bases, leaving 13 bases between them. Germline V gives CDR1 SQVTM, CDR2 ANQGSEA. CDR3 residues: CSVEREAGNEQFF. CDR3 coding DNA: TGCAGCGTTGAGAGAGAGGCCGGGAATGAGCAGTTCTTC.

This chain joins TRBV9 and TRBJ2-1; 10 bases align to TRBD2. Germline V gives CDR1 SGDLS, CDR2 YYNGEE. V was clipped by 4 bases and J by 0 bases; unmatched bases: 4. This CDR3 has 16 amino acids. CDR3 nucleotides: TGTGCCAGCAGCAGCGGGGGGGGTAGCTCCTACAATGAGCAGTTCTTC. This encodes CASSSGGGSSYNEQFF.

The chain links TRBV27 to TRBJ2-3, with D possibly TRBD2 on 6 matching bases. The CDR3 spans 14 residues. Trimming cost V 4 bases and J 8 bases, with 16 bases left between them. Germline CDR1 is MNHEY and CDR2 is SMNVEV (reference sequence). The CDR3 nucleotides are TGTGCCAGCAGTTCCGGAACGGGAGTAGGTACGCAGTATTTT. This sequence encodes CASSSGTGVGTQYF.

The genes are TRBV14 and TRBJ2-3; TRBD1 matches 10 bases. Trimming cost V 2 bases and J 4 bases; bases outside gene matches: 9. The CDR3 length is 17 residues. Looked up from germline, CDR1 is SGHDN and CDR2 is FVKESK. CDR3 residues: CASSQNGPGQGPDTQYF. CDR3 nucleotides: TGTGCCAGCAGCCAAAACGGGCCGGGACAGGGGCCAGATACGCAGTATTTT.